This T cell receptor (beta chain) was sequenced for a study of Ad26.COV2.S vaccination and SARS-CoV-2 variants. This table comes from immunoSEQ multiplex PCR, and its TCRdb copy is limited to in-frame clones, with some not included. The sample contains around 300,000 clones, about 90% of which appear only once. Treatment indicated: 19 received Ad26.COV2.S at low or high dose, single or two shots; roughly five received placebo; per-sample allocation not given. Following the first vaccine or placebo injection, samples were taken on day 63. A Boston adult aged 18-55 years was the donor. From germline, CDR1 is SGHTA and CDR2 FQGNSA. The V and J ends lost 5 bases and 0 bases respectively, with 10 bases between them. This CDR3 is 15 amino acids long.

The sequencing here drew on peripheral blood, taken in a trial of Ad26.COV2.S vaccine versus placebo. The rearrangement uses TRBV7-2 and TRBJ1-4; no clear D gene. This TCR was recovered from a person between 18 and 60 years old who received the Ad26.COV2.S COVID-19 vaccine or a placebo. The CDR3 loop reads CASSPRRSTNEKLFF. The CDR3, as DNA: TGTGCCAGCAGCCCCCGACGGTCAACTAATGAAAAACTGTTTTTT.